Given below is one T cell receptor beta chain in context. Its specificity is not known. Primers for the PCR totalled 60 Vbeta and 13 Jbeta. Here immunoSEQ multiplex PCR was the method, and the copy in TCRdb shows in-frame clones only, minus some. The data contain 130,000 or so clones, around 85% of them singletons. The source of the sample is a study of cytomegalovirus exposure and HLA in healthy donors. At the level of the study: Most donors, roughly 84% of 398 genotyped, fell in the Caucasian-associated ancestry cluster. Whole-study findings and limits: Later on, an analysis showed TCR association rates differing by HLA locus, with DRB1 the most and HLA-C the fewest. It was assumed in the presence/absence analyses that sequencing depth was roughly uniform across donors. In a later analysis, donors in an Asian-associated ancestry cluster reportedly had fewer N-insertions in productive TCRs than the cohort mean.

Per the germline V gene, CDR1 is SGHRS and CDR2 is YFSETQ. With 2 bases clipped from V and 2 bases from J, the junction kept 9 bases outside the gene matches. CDR3 length equals 16 residues. The source is a young woman in good health and CMV-seropositive. This chain connects TRBV5-1 to TRBJ1-1; 7 positions agree with TRBD1. Sequences were obtained from PBMCs. CDR3: CASSFSSSGGNTEAFF. In DNA form, the CDR3 reads TGCGCCAGCAGCTTCTCCTCCTCAGGGGGAAACACTGAAGCTTTCTTT.